The TCR beta chain described here comes from a study of cytomegalovirus exposure and HLA in healthy donors. Broader study findings: Sequencing depth across donors, presence/absence analyses assumed, was roughly uniform. The study flagged roughly 160 TCR beta chains as cytomegalovirus-associated. For most TCR beta V segments, an earlier analysis put the productive rate at about 90% or about 30% of the time.

With regard to this clone: Its antigen is currently unknown. The same CDR3 can be traced to other DNA sequences in this sample.

V lost 0 bases to trimming and J lost 1 base, with 4 bases between them. Germline V gene lookup returns CDR1 SGHRS and CDR2 YFSETQ. This CDR3 comprises 13 residues. Primers included in the PCR were 60 Vbeta and 13 Jbeta primers. Produced via immunoSEQ multiplex PCR; TCRdb's table is partial and in-frame only. The table includes 150,000 to 200,000 clones, roughly 77% detected once. Material: PBMCs. This TCR derives from a woman aged 30 to 39 in good health and CMV-seronegative. The V call is TRBV5-1, the J call TRBJ1-1; no clear D. Written as DNA, the CDR3 is TGCGCCAGCAGCTTGGCAGGGAACACTGAAGCTTTCTTT. Translated, it gives CASSLAGNTEAFF.